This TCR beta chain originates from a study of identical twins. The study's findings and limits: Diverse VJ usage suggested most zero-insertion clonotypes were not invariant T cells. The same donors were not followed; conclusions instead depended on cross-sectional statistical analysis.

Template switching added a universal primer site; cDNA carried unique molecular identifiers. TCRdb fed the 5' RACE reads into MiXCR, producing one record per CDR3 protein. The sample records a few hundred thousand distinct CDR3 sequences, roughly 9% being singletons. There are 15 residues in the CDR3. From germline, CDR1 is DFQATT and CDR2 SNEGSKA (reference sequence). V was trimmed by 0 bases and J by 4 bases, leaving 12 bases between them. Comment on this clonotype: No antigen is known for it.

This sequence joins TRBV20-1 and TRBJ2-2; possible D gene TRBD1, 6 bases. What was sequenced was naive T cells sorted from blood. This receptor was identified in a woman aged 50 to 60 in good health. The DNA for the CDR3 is TGCAGTGCTAGAGATCGCAGGGGCGGCACCGGGGAGCTGTTTTTT. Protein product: CSARDRRGGTGELFF.